This T cell receptor (beta chain) was retrieved from a study of blood T cell repertoires in COVID-19. Study background: There were acute and convalescent COVID-19 samples, and they came from the United States, Italy and Spain. Sample material is recorded as cDNA or gDNA derived from T cells, B-cell-depleted T cells, or PBMCs.

Original processing notes: Researchers report that nucleated cell counts were estimated from reference gene primer amplification. Profiled with immunoSEQ multiplex PCR; TCRdb holds only in-frame clones, not every one. The D gene and trimming were derived from the DNA, and the V and J assignments and clone size from that table. The profile shows about 87,000 clones, roughly 86% of them singletons. The CDR3 extends over 13 amino acids. Germline CDR1 reads MNHEY; CDR2 reads SMNVEV (reference sequence). Trimming took 4 bases from V and 6 from J, leaving 13 bases between them. This chain joins TRBV27 and TRBJ2-7; D not resolved. This clonotype was obtained from a man aged 40-50 years with acute or convalescent COVID-19. Sequenced sample: peripheral blood. CDR3 nucleotide sequence: TGTGCCAGCAGTTACCATCAACGAGGCGAGCAGTACTTC. This gives the protein CASSYHQRGEQYF.